This TCR beta chain was sequenced during a study of blood T cell repertoires in COVID-19. Losses at the gene ends were 10 bases for V and 1 base for J; bases not matched to a gene: 2. This CDR3 comprises 14 residues. From germline, CDR1 is MDHEN and CDR2 SYDVKM. The authors' processing: Amplified reference gene primers provided the basis for estimating nucleated cell counts. Generated by immunoSEQ multiplex PCR, the TCRdb table keeps only in-frame clones and is missing some. V, J and clone size derive from that table, while D and trimming were established from the DNA sequence. This sample carries some 330,000 clones, around 90% of them seen once, and the ten largest clones take less than 20%. Participants reported their clinical history, and cohort assignment relied on those reports. Donors in Cohort 3 counted as recovered after two negative PCRs, clearance, or symptom resolution.

The chain links TRBV28 to TRBJ2-3, with 13 bases fitting TRBD2. This sequence was found in a woman under 40 who had recovered from COVID-19. The material sequenced was PBMCs or T cells enriched from blood (not recorded which). This chain's CDR3 is CATGTSGGTDTQYF. CDR3 sequence (DNA): TGTGCCACTGGGACTAGCGGGGGCACAGATACGCAGTATTTT.